These T cell receptor beta chains were read from a single sample in a study of post-analysis software for immune sequencing data. TCRdb passed the PCR reads through MiXCR, listing each CDR3 protein once. In the table there are just over 250,000 distinct CDR3 sequences, approximately 34% of which are singletons. Material: blood. Receptors originate from a girl under 18 with multiple sclerosis. The CDR3 runs from the conserved cysteine through the conserved F or W. D genes are given only for firm matches. Clone sizes are given selectively: once, few, many, or a class where the clone is expanded.

size: .; V: TRBV25-1; D: .; J: TRBJ2-7; CDR3: CASSERDEQYF; DNA: TGTGCCAGCAGTGAGCGGGACGAGCAGTACTTC
size: .; V: TRBV5-1; D: TRBD2; J: TRBJ2-1; CDR3: CASSFLAGDEQFF; DNA: TGCGCCAGCAGCTTTCTAGCGGGAGATGAGCAGTTCTTC
size: .; V: TRBV11-3; D: .; J: TRBJ2-3; CDR3: CASSLGLPTGARTDTQYF; DNA: TGTGCCAGCAGCTTAGGGCTCCCAACGGGGGCGCGCACAGATACGCAGTATTTT
size: few; V: TRBV28; D: .; J: TRBJ1-1; CDR3: CASSLNRVATEAFF; DNA: TGTGCCAGCAGTTTGAACAGGGTCGCGACTGAAGCTTTCTTT
size: .; V: TRBV7-3; D: .; J: TRBJ2-3; CDR3: CASSQGPKEDYRDTQYF; DNA: TGTGCCAGCAGCCAGGGCCCAAAGGAGGACTATCGAGATACGCAGTATTTT
size: many; V: TRBV29-1; D: .; J: TRBJ2-5; CDR3: CSVENAGLGETQYF; DNA: TGCAGCGTTGAAAACGCGGGGCTAGGGGAGACCCAGTACTTC
size: few; V: TRBV18; D: TRBD1; J: TRBJ1-1; CDR3: CASSPDRVEAFF; DNA: TGTGCCAGCTCACCCGACAGGGTGGAAGCTTTCTTT
size: .; V: TRBV20-1; D: TRBD2; J: TRBJ2-5; CDR3: CSARGASGRGETQYF; DNA: TGCAGTGCTAGAGGTGCTAGCGGGAGAGGGGAGACCCAGTACTTC
size: .; V: TRBV20-1; D: .; J: TRBJ2-7; CDR3: CSASPGTTPRSYEQYF; DNA: TGCAGTGCCAGTCCCGGGACAACCCCCAGGTCCTACGAGCAGTACTTC
size: many; V: TRBV5-1; D: TRBD1; J: TRBJ1-2; CDR3: CASSIGTDLYTF; DNA: TGCGCCAGCAGCATCGGGACAGACCTCTACACCTTC
size: .; V: TRBV19; D: .; J: TRBJ2-7; CDR3: CASSIVPNAHEQYF; DNA: TGTGCCAGTAGTATAGTTCCCAACGCCCACGAGCAGTACTTC
size: many; V: TRBV7-3; D: .; J: TRBJ1-6; CDR3: CASSLTPGVRGGSPLHF; DNA: TGTGCCAGCAGCTTAACGCCAGGAGTCAGGGGTGGGTCACCCCTCCACTTT
size: many; V: TRBV28; D: TRBD1; J: TRBJ2-5; CDR3: CASSNRGETQYF; DNA: TGTGCCAGCAGTAACAGGGGAGAGACCCAGTACTTC
size: .; V: TRBV20-1; D: .; J: TRBJ2-7; CDR3: CSARNLRESPYNEQYF; DNA: TGCAGTGCTAGAAACCTTCGGGAGAGTCCCTACAATGAGCAGTACTTC
size: few; V: TRBV11-2; D: .; J: TRBJ2-2; CDR3: CASSLAVWGDGELFF; DNA: TGTGCCAGCAGCTTAGCAGTGTGGGGCGACGGGGAGCTGTTTTTT
size: .; V: TRBV28; D: .; J: TRBJ1-6; CDR3: CASSFLNSPLHF; DNA: TGTGCCAGCAGTTTCCTCAATTCACCCCTCCACTTT
size: few; V: TRBV2; D: TRBD1; J: TRBJ1-2; CDR3: CASIADRGLYGYTF; DNA: TGTGCCAGCATCGCGGACAGGGGGCTATATGGCTACACCTTC
size: .; V: TRBV7-2; D: .; J: TRBJ2-7; CDR3: CASSFTTDSYEQYF; DNA: TGTGCCAGCAGCTTTACTACCGACAGCTACGAGCAGTACTTC
size: .; V: TRBV10-3; D: .; J: TRBJ2-7; CDR3: CAISESTEAYEQYF; DNA: TGTGCCATCAGTGAGTCGACAGAAGCCTACGAGCAGTACTTC
size: .; V: TRBV12-3/TRBV12-4; D: TRBD1; J: TRBJ1-5; CDR3: CASTVPGTGGQPQHF; DNA: TGTGCCAGCACCGTCCCCGGGACAGGCGGCCAGCCCCAGCATTTT
size: many; V: TRBV29-1; D: TRBD1; J: TRBJ1-1; CDR3: CSVMGQMNTEAFF; DNA: TGCAGCGTGATGGGACAGATGAACACTGAAGCTTTCTTT
size: many; V: TRBV7-3; D: TRBD1; J: TRBJ1-2; CDR3: CASSRTGGGGYTF; DNA: TGTGCCAGCAGCCGGACAGGGGGAGGCGGCTACACCTTC
size: many; V: TRBV6-5; D: .; J: TRBJ1-2; CDR3: CASSYEGVAGYTF; DNA: TGTGCCAGCAGTTATGAGGGGGTGGCTGGCTACACCTTC
size: .; V: TRBV5-1; D: TRBD1; J: TRBJ2-2; CDR3: CASSSGTGGNTGELFF; DNA: TGCGCCAGCAGCTCCGGGACAGGGGGCAACACCGGGGAGCTGTTTTTT
size: few; V: TRBV27; D: .; J: TRBJ2-1; CDR3: CASSLTSPGNEQFF; DNA: TGTGCCAGCAGTCTCACATCCCCGGGCAATGAGCAGTTCTTC
size: once; V: TRBV7-2; D: .; J: TRBJ2-5; CDR3: CASSQTGAQETQYF; DNA: TGTGCCAGCAGCCAAACCGGGGCCCAAGAGACCCAGTACTTC
size: few; V: TRBV4-2; D: .; J: TRBJ2-5; CDR3: CASSQVAMSQETQYF; DNA: TGTGCCAGCAGCCAAGTTGCGATGTCGCAAGAGACCCAGTACTTC
size: .; V: TRBV7-2; D: TRBD2; J: TRBJ2-7; CDR3: CASSEGLAGIYEQYF; DNA: TGTGCCAGCAGCGAGGGACTAGCGGGGATTTACGAGCAGTACTTC
size: many; V: TRBV16; D: .; J: TRBJ1-2; CDR3: CASSRQGDYGYTF; DNA: TGTGCCAGCAGCCGTCAGGGAGACTATGGCTACACCTTC
size: .; V: TRBV20-1; D: TRBD2; J: TRBJ2-1; CDR3: CSARPMSSGTYNEQFF; DNA: TGCAGTGCTAGACCGATGTCTAGCGGGACCTACAATGAGCAGTTCTTC
size: many; V: TRBV5-1; D: .; J: TRBJ2-3; CDR3: CASSLASGADTQYF; DNA: TGCGCCAGCAGCTTGGCCTCCGGGGCAGATACGCAGTATTTT
size: once; V: TRBV24-1; D: .; J: TRBJ2-5; CDR3: CATGNGGLETQYF; DNA: TGTGCCACGGGCAACGGGGGGCTAGAGACCCAGTACTTC
size: few; V: TRBV4-2; D: .; J: TRBJ1-1; CDR3: CASSQGGTLEGEAFF; DNA: TGTGCCAGCAGCCAAGGTGGGACTCTAGAAGGTGAAGCTTTCTTT